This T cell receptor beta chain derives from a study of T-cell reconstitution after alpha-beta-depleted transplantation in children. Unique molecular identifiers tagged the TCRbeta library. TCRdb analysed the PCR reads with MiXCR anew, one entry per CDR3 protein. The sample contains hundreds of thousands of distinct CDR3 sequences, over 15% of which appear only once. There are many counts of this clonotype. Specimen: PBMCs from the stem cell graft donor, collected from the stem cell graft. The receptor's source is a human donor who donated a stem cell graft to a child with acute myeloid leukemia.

The CDR3 loop reads CSAPRSGGYEQYF. The CDR3 coding sequence is TGCAGTGCTCCCCGTAGCGGGGGCTACGAGCAGTACTTC. This chain joins TRBV20-1 and TRBJ2-7, with 9 bases fitting TRBD2. V trimming: 5 bases; J trimming: 3 bases; junction bases outside the gene matches: 5. The V gene's germline CDR1 is DFQATT and CDR2 SNEGSKA (reference sequence). The CDR3 sequence is 13 residues long.